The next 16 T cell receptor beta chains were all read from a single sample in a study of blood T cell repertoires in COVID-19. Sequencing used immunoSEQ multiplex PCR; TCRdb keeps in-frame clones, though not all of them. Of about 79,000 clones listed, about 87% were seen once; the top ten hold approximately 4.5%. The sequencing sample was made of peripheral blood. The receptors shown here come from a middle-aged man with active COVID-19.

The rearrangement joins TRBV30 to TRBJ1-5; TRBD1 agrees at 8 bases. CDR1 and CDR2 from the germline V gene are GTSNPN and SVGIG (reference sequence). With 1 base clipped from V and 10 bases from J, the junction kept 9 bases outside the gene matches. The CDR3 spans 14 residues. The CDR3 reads CAWSATGVYEPQHF. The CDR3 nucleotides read TGTGCCTGGAGTGCGACAGGGGTATATGAACCCCAGCATTTT.

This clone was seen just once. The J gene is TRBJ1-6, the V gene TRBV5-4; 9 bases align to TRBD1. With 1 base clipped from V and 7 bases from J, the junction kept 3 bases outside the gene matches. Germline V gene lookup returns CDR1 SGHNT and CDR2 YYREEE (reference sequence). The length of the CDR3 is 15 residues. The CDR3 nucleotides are TGTGCCAGCAGCTTGACGGACAGGGGAAATTCACCCCTCCACTTT. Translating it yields CASSLTDRGNSPLHF. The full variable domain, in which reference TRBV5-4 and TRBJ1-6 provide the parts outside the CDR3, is ETGVTQSPTHLIKTRGQQVTLRCSSQSGHNTVSWYQQALGQGPQFIFQYYREEENGRGNFPPRFSGLQFPNYSSELNVNALELDDSALYLCASSLTDRGNSPLHFGNGTRLTVT.

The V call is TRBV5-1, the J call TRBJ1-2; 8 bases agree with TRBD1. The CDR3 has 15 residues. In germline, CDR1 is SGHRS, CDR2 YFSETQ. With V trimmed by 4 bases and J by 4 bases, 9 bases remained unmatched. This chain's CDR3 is CASSLDRGEGYGYTF. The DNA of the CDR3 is TGCGCCAGCAGCCTCGACAGGGGCGAGGGCTATGGCTACACCTTC.

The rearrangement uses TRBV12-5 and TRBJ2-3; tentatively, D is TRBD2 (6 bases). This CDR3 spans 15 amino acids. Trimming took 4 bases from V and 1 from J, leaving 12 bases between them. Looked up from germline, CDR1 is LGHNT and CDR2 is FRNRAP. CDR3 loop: CASGSGLTGTDTQYF. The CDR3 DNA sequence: TGTGCTAGTGGTTCGGGACTGACAGGCACAGATACGCAGTATTTT. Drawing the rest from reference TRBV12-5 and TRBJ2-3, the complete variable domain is DARVTQTPRHKVTEMGQEVTMRCQPILGHNTVFWYRQTMMQGLELLAYFRNRAPLDDSGMPKDRFSAEMPDATLATLKIQPSEPRDSAVYFCASGSGLTGTDTQYFGPGTRLTVL.

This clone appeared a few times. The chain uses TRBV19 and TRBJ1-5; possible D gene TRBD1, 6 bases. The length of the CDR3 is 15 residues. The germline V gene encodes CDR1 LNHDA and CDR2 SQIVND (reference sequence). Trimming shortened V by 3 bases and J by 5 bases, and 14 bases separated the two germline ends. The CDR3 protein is CASSMWGQSDQPQHF. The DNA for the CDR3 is TGTGCCAGTAGTATGTGGGGGCAGAGTGATCAGCCCCAGCATTTT.

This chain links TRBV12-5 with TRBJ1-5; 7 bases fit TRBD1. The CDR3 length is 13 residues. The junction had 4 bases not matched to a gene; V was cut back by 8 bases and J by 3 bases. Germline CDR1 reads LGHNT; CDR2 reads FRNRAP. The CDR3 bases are TGTGCTAGTTCCGACAGGGACAATCAGCCCCAGCATTTT. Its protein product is CASSDRDNQPQHF.

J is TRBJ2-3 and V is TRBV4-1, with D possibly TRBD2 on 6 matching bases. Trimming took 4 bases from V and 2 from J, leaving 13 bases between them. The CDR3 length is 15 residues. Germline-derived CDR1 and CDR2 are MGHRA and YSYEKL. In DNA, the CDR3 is TGCGCCAGCAGCCTCCTCGCGGGAACCACAGATACGCAGTATTTT. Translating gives CASSLLAGTTDTQYF.

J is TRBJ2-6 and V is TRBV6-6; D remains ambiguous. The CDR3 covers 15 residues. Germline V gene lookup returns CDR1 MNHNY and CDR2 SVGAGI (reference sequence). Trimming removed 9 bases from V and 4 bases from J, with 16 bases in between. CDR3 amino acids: CASIPQVAGANVLTF. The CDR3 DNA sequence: TGTGCCAGTATCCCCCAGGTTGCCGGGGCCAACGTCCTGACTTTC.

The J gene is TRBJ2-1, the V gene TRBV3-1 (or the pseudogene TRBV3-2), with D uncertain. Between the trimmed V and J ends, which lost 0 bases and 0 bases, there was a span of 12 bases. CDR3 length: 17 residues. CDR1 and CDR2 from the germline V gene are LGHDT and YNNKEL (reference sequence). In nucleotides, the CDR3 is TGTGCCAGCAGCCAAGACAGGTCCGGCCACTCCTACAATGAGCAGTTCTTC. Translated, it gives CASSQDRSGHSYNEQFF.

Here the CDR3 reads CASSLTGGPAEAFF. CDR3 bases: TGTGCCAGCAGCTTGACAGGGGGCCCAGCTGAAGCTTTCTTT. The chain is built from TRBV5-5 and TRBJ1-1; TRBD1 agrees at 9 bases. The CDR3 loop spans 14 amino acids. V lost 1 base, J lost 6 bases, and 4 bases stayed unmatched. Looked up from germline, CDR1 is SGHKS and CDR2 is YYEKEE (reference sequence).

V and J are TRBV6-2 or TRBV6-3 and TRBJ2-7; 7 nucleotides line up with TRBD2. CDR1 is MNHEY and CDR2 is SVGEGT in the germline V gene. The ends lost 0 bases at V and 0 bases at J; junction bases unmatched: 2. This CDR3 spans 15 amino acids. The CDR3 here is CASSYSGGSSYEQYF. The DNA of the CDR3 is TGTGCCAGCAGTTACTCGGGCGGGAGCTCCTACGAGCAGTACTTC.

CDR3 loop: CSVGWELNQPQHF. CDR3 nucleotides: TGCAGCGTTGGCTGGGAGCTCAATCAGCCCCAGCATTTT. The chain employs TRBV29-1 and TRBJ1-5, with D unresolved. CDR3 size: 13 residues. Trimming took 4 bases from V and 3 from J, leaving 10 bases between them. Germline V gives CDR1 SQVTM, CDR2 ANQGSEA.

The CDR3 loop reads CASSPRGASTDTQYF. CDR3 bases: TGTGCCAGCAGCCCGCGGGGGGCTAGCACAGATACGCAGTATTTT. J is TRBJ2-3 and V is TRBV11-1; 8 bases fit TRBD2. The CDR3 covers 15 residues. Germline V gene lookup returns CDR1 SGHAT and CDR2 FQDESV (reference sequence). V lost 5 bases to trimming and J lost 0 bases; unmatched junction nucleotides: 4.

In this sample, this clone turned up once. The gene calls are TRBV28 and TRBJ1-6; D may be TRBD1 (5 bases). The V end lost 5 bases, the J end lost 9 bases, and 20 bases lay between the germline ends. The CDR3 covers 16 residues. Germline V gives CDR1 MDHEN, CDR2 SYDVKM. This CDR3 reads CASSPPGGVWASPLHF. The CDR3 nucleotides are TGTGCCAGCAGTCCCCCGGGGGGGGTATGGGCTTCACCCCTCCACTTT.

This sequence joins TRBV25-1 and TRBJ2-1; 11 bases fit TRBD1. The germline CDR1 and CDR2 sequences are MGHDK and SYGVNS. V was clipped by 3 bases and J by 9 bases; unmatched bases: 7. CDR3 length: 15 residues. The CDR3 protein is CASSDRDRGGGEQFF. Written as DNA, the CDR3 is TGTGCCAGCAGTGACCGGGACAGGGGGGGCGGTGAGCAGTTCTTC.

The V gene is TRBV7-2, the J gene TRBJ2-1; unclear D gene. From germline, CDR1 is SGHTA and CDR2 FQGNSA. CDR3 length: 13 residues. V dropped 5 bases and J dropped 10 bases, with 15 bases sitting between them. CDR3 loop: CASSPTLITEQFF. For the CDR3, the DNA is TGTGCCAGCAGCCCAACCCTAATAACCGAGCAGTTCTTC.